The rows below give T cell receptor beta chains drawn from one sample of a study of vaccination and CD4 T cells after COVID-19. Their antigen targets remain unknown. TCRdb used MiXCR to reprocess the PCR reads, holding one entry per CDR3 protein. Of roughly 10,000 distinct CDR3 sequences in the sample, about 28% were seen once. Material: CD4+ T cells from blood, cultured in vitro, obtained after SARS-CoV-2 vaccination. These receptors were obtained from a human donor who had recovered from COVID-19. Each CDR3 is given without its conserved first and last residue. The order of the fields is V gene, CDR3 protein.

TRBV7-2,ASSLALVQGVGEKLF
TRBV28,ASSLFSWTAIRGRTESYEQY
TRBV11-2,ASSLESGGGAYEQY
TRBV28,AMSPQGASTDTQY
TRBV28,ASSRHPGSDYGYT
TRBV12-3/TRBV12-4,ASSPKMTGYT
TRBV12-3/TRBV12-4,ASRQRSYTDTQY
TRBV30,AWTSQGNTEAF
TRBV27,ASSFGLAGGPSGEQF
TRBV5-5,ASSLGASGRAGETQY
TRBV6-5,ASSYSGGVQPQH
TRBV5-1,ASRSDGGPYGYT
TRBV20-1,SASYGLQLEAF
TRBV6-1,ASRTSATRSYEQY
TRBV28,ASSQGSTRNRVGVGAYSNQPQH
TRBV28,ASIRYYEQY
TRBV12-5,ASGPLEVSYNEQF
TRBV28,ASSSTGHRSQPQH
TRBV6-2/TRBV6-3,ASSYWDRTREEAQY
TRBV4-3,ASSQDMAEDTQY
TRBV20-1,SAKLAGDSSYNEQF
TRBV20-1,SANTGGGYT
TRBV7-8,ASSLGPLSGAF
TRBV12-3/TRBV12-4,ASSPRGGQETQY